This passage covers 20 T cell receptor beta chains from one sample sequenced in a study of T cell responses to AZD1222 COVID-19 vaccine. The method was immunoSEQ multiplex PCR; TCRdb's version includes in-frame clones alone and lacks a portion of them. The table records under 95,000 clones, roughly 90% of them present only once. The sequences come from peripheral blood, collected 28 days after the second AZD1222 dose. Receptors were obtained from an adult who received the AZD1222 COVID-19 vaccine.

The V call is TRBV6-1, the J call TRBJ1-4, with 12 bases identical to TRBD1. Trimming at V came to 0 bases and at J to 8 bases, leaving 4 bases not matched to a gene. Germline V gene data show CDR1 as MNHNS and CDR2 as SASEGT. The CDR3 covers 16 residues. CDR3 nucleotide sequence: TGTGCCAGCAGTGAAGCGGCGGGACAGGGGGCGGAAAAACTGTTTTTT. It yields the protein CASSEAAGQGAEKLFF.

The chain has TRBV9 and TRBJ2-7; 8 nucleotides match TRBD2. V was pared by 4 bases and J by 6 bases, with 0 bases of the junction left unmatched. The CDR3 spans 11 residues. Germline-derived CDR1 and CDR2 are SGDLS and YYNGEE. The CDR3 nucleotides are TGTGCCAGCAGCCGGGGGGGCGAGCAGTACTTC. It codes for CASSRGGEQYF.

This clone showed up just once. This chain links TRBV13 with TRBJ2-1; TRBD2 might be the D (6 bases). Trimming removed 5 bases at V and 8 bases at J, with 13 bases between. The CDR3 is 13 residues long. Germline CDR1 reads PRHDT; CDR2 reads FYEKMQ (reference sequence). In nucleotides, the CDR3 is TGTGCCAGCAGCCACTGGGGGGTCCATGAGCAGTTCTTC. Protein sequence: CASSHWGVHEQFF.

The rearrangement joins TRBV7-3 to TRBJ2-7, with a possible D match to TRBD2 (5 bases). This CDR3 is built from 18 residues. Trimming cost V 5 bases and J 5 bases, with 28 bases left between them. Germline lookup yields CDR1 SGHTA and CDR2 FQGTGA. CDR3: CASSQVAPTSVGVHEQYF. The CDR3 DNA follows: TGTGCCAGCAGCCAGGTCGCGCCTACTTCGGTCGGGGTCCACGAGCAGTACTTC.

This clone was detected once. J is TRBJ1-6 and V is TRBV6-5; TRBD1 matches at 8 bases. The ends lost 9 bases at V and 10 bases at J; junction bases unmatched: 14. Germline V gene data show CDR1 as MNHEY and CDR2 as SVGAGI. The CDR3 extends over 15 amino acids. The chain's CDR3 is CASGLTTGVGSPLHF. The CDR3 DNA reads TGTGCCAGTGGATTAACGACAGGGGTAGGATCACCCCTCCACTTT.

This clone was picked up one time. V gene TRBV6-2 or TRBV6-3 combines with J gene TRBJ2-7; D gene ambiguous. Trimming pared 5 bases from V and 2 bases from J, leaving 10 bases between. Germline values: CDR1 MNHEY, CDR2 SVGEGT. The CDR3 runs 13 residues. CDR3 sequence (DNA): TGTGCCAGCAGTCCAACCTACCCCTACGAGCAGTACTTC. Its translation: CASSPTYPYEQYF.

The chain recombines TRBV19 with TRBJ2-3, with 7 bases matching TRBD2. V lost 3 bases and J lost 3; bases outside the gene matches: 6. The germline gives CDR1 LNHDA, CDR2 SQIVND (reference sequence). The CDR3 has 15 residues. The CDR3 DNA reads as TGTGCCAGTAGTATTTTTCAGGGAGGGACAGATACGCAGTATTTT. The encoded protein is CASSIFQGGTDTQYF.

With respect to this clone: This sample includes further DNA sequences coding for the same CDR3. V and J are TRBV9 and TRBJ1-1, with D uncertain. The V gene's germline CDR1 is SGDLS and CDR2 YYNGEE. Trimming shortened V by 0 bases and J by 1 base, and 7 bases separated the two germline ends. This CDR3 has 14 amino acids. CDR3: CASSVVIGNTEAFF. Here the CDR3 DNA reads TGTGCCAGCAGCGTAGTGATAGGGAACACTGAAGCTTTCTTT.

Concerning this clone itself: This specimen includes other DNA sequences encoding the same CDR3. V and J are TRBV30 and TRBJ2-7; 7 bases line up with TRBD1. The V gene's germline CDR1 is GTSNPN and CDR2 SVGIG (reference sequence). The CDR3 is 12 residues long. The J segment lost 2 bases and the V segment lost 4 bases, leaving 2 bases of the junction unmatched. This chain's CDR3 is CAWTGGPYEQYF. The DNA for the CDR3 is TGTGCCTGGACAGGGGGACCCTACGAGCAGTACTTC.

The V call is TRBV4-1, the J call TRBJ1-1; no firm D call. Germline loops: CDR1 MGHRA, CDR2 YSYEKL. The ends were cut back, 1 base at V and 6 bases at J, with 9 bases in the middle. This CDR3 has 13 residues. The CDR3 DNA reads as TGCGCCAGCAGCCAAGGTAATGGGCCTGAAGCTTTCTTT. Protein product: CASSQGNGPEAFF.

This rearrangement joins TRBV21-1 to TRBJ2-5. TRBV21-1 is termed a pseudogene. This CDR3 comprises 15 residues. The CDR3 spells CASSKRVGPEETQYF. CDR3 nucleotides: TGTGCCAGCAGCAAAAGGGTGGGACCCGAAGAGACCCAGTACTTC.

This CDR3 is CASSESQGRRTNEKLFF. In nucleotides, the CDR3 is TGTGCCAGCAGTGAATCCCAGGGGAGGAGAACTAATGAAAAACTGTTTTTT. The chain combines TRBV2 with TRBJ1-4; tentatively, D is TRBD1 (6 bases). The germline CDR1 and CDR2 sequences are SNHLY and FYNNEI. The CDR3 loop spans 17 amino acids. V was clipped by 2 bases and J by 1 base, with 14 bases between them.

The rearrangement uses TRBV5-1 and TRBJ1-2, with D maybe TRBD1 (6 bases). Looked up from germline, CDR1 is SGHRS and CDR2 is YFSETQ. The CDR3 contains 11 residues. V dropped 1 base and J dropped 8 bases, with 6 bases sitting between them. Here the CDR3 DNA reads TGCGCCAGCAGCTTGCAGGGGGGCTACACCTTC. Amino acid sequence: CASSLQGGYTF. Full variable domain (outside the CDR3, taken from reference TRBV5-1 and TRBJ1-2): KAGVTQTPRYLIKTRGQQVTLSCSPISGHRSVSWYQQTPGQGLQFLFEYFSETQRNKGNFPGRFSGRQFSNSRSEMNVSTLELGDSALYLCASSLQGGYTFGSGTRLTVV.

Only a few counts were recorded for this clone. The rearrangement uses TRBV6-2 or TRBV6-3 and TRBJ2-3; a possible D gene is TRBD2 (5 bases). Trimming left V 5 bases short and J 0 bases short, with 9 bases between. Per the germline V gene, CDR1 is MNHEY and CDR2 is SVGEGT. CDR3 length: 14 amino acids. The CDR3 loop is CASSRRGSTDTQYF. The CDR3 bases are TGTGCCAGCAGTAGACGGGGAAGCACAGATACGCAGTATTTT.

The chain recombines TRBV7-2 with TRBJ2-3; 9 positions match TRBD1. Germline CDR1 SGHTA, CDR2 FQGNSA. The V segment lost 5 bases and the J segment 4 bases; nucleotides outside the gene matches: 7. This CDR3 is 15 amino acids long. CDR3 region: CASSLGQGKPDTQYF. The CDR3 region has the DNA TGTGCCAGCAGCCTGGGACAGGGAAAACCAGATACGCAGTATTTT.

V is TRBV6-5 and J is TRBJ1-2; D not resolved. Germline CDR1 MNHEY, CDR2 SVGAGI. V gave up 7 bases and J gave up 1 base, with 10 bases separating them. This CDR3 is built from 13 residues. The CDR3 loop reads CASKVDGNYGYTF. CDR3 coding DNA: TGTGCCAGCAAAGTCGATGGTAACTATGGCTACACCTTC.

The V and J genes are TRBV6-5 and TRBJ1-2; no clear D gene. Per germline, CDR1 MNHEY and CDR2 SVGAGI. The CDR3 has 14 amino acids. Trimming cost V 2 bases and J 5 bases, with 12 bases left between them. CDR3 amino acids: CASSYRRAEYGYTF. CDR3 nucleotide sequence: TGTGCCAGCAGTTACCGTAGGGCAGAGTATGGCTACACCTTC.

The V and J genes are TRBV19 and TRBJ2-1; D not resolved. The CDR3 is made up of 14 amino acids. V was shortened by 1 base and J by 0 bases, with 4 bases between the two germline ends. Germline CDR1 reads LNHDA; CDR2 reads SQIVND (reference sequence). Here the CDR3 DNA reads TGTGCCAGTAGTATAGCCAGCTCCTACAATGAGCAGTTCTTC. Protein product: CASSIASSYNEQFF.

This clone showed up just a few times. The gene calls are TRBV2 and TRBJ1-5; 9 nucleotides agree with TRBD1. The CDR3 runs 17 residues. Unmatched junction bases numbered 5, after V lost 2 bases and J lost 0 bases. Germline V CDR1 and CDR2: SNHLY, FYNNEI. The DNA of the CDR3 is TGTGCCAGCAGTGAAATTGGACAGGGGTATAGCAATCAGCCCCAGCATTTT. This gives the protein CASSEIGQGYSNQPQHF.

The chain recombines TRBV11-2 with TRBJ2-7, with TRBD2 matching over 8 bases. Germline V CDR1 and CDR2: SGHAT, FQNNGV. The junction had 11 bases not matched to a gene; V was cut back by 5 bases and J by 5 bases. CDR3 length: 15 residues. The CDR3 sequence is CASSPVAGSVDEQYF. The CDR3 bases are TGTGCCAGCAGCCCAGTAGCGGGGTCTGTGGACGAGCAGTACTTC.